These 14 T cell receptor beta chains originate from one sample sequenced in a study of blood T cell repertoires in COVID-19. TCRdb keeps only in-frame clones here, not all; method: immunoSEQ multiplex PCR. The repertoire consists of 410,000 or so clones, with 86% occurring once and the leading ten covering roughly 1.4%. The sequenced sample consisted of peripheral blood. The receptors derive from a woman in her twenties or thirties with active or convalescent COVID-19.

The V call is TRBV6-5, the J call TRBJ1-6; 12 bases line up with TRBD1. V was pared by 4 bases and J by 12 bases, with 4 bases of the junction left unmatched. CDR1 and CDR2 (germline): MNHEY, SVGAGI. This CDR3 has 14 amino acids. CDR3: CASSLGQGALPLHF. The DNA of the CDR3 is TGTGCCAGCAGTTTGGGACAGGGGGCTTTACCCCTCCACTTT.

A word on this clone: Distinct nucleotide sequences in the sample also encode this CDR3. The chain links TRBV5-1 to TRBJ1-1; D is uncertain. V was cut by 0 bases and J by 1 base, with 7 bases left in between. Germline V gene lookup returns CDR1 SGHRS and CDR2 YFSETQ. The CDR3 runs 14 residues. The chain's CDR3 is CASSLAGGNTEAFF. CDR3 nucleotide sequence: TGCGCCAGCAGCTTGGCCGGAGGGAACACTGAAGCTTTCTTT.

This chain joins TRBV21-1 and TRBJ1-4. TRBV21-1 is a pseudogene segment. The CDR3 runs 17 residues. Here the CDR3 reads CARKAAKSIPSNEKLFF. The CDR3 coding sequence is TGTGCCAGGAAGGCGGCCAAGAGCATACCCTCAAATGAAAAACTGTTTTTT.

The rearrangement joins TRBV5-8 to TRBJ1-1, with a weak D call TRBD1 (5 bases). The ends were cut back, 2 bases at V and 3 bases at J, with 11 bases in the middle. The CDR3 is 14 amino acids. Germline loops: CDR1 SGHTS, CDR2 YDEGEE. CDR3 DNA: TGTGCCAGCAGCTTAGGGGTCGGATACACTGAAGCTTTCTTT. It yields the protein CASSLGVGYTEAFF.

In its sample, this clone was seen once. This sequence joins TRBV5-5 and TRBJ1-3; D perhaps matches TRBD1 (6 bases). V gave up 0 bases and J gave up 0 bases, with 7 bases separating them. Germline CDR1 SGHKS, CDR2 YYEKEE (reference sequence). The CDR3 loop spans 15 amino acids. CDR3 sequence reads: CASSLEGDSGNTIYF. The CDR3, as DNA: TGTGCCAGCAGCTTGGAGGGGGACTCTGGAAACACCATATATTTT.

V is TRBV5-1 and J is TRBJ1-4, with 8 bases lining up with TRBD1. The CDR3 is 15 amino acids. Trimming cost V 5 bases and J 3 bases; bases outside gene matches: 6. Germline V CDR1 and CDR2: SGHRS, YFSETQ. The CDR3 region is CASSPTGGSNEKLFF. CDR3 DNA sequence: TGCGCCAGCAGTCCAACAGGGGGGTCTAATGAAAAACTGTTTTTT.

This clone was seen only once. V and J are TRBV19 and TRBJ2-5; D remains unclear. Germline-derived CDR1 and CDR2 are LNHDA and SQIVND (reference sequence). Trimming pared 4 bases from V and 5 bases from J, leaving 14 bases between. The CDR3 spans 14 residues. The CDR3 loop is CASSSLVPRETQYF. CDR3 coding DNA: TGTGCCAGTAGTAGTCTGGTCCCGCGGGAGACCCAGTACTTC.

V usage is TRBV7-6 and J usage is TRBJ1-4, with D perhaps matching TRBD1 (5 bases). This CDR3 has 14 amino acids. Trimming cost V 1 base and J 10 bases, with 13 bases left between them. Germline V gene data show CDR1 as SGHVS and CDR2 as FNYEAQ. CDR3 sequence: CASSLGLGDGKLFF. The CDR3 DNA reads TGTGCCAGCAGCTTAGGTTTAGGGGATGGAAAACTGTTTTTT.

This clone was seen only once. The chain couples TRBV6-5 to TRBJ1-2, with D maybe TRBD1 (5 bases). The CDR3 covers 13 residues. CDR1 is MNHEY, CDR2 SVGAGI, per germline. Trimming shortened V by 7 bases and J by 0 bases, and 9 bases separated the two germline ends. The CDR3 nucleotides are TGTGCCAGCACCGACAGAGCTAACTATGGCTACACCTTC. This translates into CASTDRANYGYTF.

The chain uses TRBV29-1 and TRBJ2-3, with no clear D. Trimming removed 6 bases from V and 2 bases from J, with 12 bases in between. This CDR3 is 13 amino acids long. The germline CDR1 and CDR2 sequences are SQVTM and ANQGSEA. The CDR3 is CSVLGSYTDTQYF. The CDR3 coding sequence is TGCAGCGTATTGGGCAGTTACACAGATACGCAGTATTTT.

V gene TRBV9 combines with J gene TRBJ2-2, with 8 nucleotides matching TRBD2. V dropped 0 bases and J dropped 4; count of bases not matched to a gene: 8. This CDR3 spans 17 amino acids. The germline CDR1 and CDR2 sequences are SGDLS and YYNGEE. The CDR3 coding sequence is TGTGCCAGCAGCGTAGAATATCCTAGCGGGCCCACCGGGGAGCTGTTTTTT. It specifies CASSVEYPSGPTGELFF.

The chain is built from TRBV19 and TRBJ1-1; D may be TRBD1 (6 bases). CDR3 size: 12 residues. Between the trimmed V and J ends, which lost 10 bases and 4 bases, there was a span of 13 bases. CDR1 is LNHDA, CDR2 SQIVND, per germline (reference sequence). CDR3 DNA sequence: TGTGCCACAAGGGGGGGGAGCACTGAAGCTTTCTTT. Protein sequence: CATRGGSTEAFF.

The chain has TRBV19 and TRBJ1-2; the D gene is possibly TRBD1 (6 bases). V dropped 11 bases and J dropped 8 bases, with 18 bases sitting between them. This CDR3 comprises 12 residues. From germline, CDR1 is LNHDA and CDR2 SQIVND (reference sequence). Here the CDR3 DNA reads TGTGCCGTGGAGAAGGGGGTAGAAGGCTACACCTTC. Residues: CAVEKGVEGYTF.

The genes are TRBV10-2 and TRBJ1-5; TRBD1 might be the D (6 bases). This CDR3 comprises 13 residues. Trimming took off 7 bases at V and 3 bases at J, with 10 bases between the two ends. The V gene's germline CDR1 is WSHSY and CDR2 SAAADI. CDR3 coding DNA: TGCGCCAGCACCGGACAGTTCAATCAGCCCCAGCATTTT. Translating gives CASTGQFNQPQHF.